This record concerns one T cell receptor beta chain sequence. This clonotype was seen just once. This receptor's antigen is unknown. No base quality values were provided; no much bigger clone lies one nucleotide off. Resting on one read, the evidence is weak. Including the terminal cysteine and phenylalanine, the CDR3 comprises 15 residues. Here the CDR3 DNA is all that survives: 45 bases in frame from base 1. Unmatched junction bases come to 7, with V trimmed by 5 bases and J by 4 bases. The sample is drawn from a study of T cells in Graves' hyperthyroidism and ophthalmopathy (dated by TCRdb to between 2018 and 2021). At the level of the whole study: Peripheral blood samples were taken at the time of initial diagnosis, prior to any treatment. To identify distinguishing TCR V-J signatures, a discovery cohort of some 100 patients was used, comprising 40 to 45 with Graves' ophthalmopathy and some 57 with stable Graves' hyperthyroidism. In six Graves' hyperthyroidism patients, the study also compared T-cell repertoires from thyroid tissue with T-cell repertoires from blood. Whether ophthalmopathy could be predicted prospectively was tested in an independent validation cohort made up of 18 hyperthyroidism patients plus 17 patients who later progressed to ophthalmopathy. The paper reports TCR Vbeta CDR3 sequencing of some 140 peripheral blood samples: 40 or so ophthalmopathy, under 85 hyperthyroidism and approximately 17 progressor patients. After sampling, hyperthyroidism patients received methimazole starting at 30 mg daily, and ophthalmopathy patients received high-dose intravenous methylprednisolone. The 80 to 100 discovery patients were randomly divided into training and test sets at a 7:3 ratio. The research as a whole found: Ophthalmopathy was separated from stable hyperthyroidism by a 13 V-J signature model, with roughly 88% sensitivity and 81% to 82% specificity obtained in cross-validation and 80%/75% obtained in testing. During validation, the model predicted progression to ophthalmopathy a median of roughly six months ahead of onset, with more than 55% sensitivity and more than 72% specificity. Sample size was not statistically predetermined, and investigators were not blinded to group allocation. Most expanded thyroid clonotypes (frequency above 0.001) were also found in blood, which suggests that blood repertoires may mirror thyroid immune responses.

The TCR beta CDR3 regions were amplified from the RNA transcripts. The TCR CDR3 was subjected to a first round of RT-PCR using the HTBI primer set and the Qiagen OneStep RT-PCR kit. The libraries were constructed in a second round of multiplex PCR and then size-selected and purified. Sequencing of the libraries was done on an Illumina HiSeq2000 using paired-end 100 bp reads. Under the source paper's analysis protocol: SOAPnuke was used to process the raw data, removing reads that contained adapters or uncalled bases, had a mean Phred below 15, or lacked an exact match to the constant primer or identifier. COPE v1.2.5 was used to merge the high-quality paired reads, and each unique nucleotide sequence was defined as a clonotype. MiTCR v1.1 was used to align the clonotypes against IMGT TRBV, TRBD and TRBJ reference segments. Analysis was restricted to V-J combinations with a frequency above 0.0001, which covered roughly 99% of repertoires. A TCS score was defined as the ratio between F50 (clonal expansion) and ExV (chaos), using BLOSUM62-based TCRdist between CDR3 peptides within each V-J. Welch's t-statistics and random forest reduced 514 V-J features to 10 to 15, which were used in a naive Bayes classifier (R e1071). Starting from the raw public reads, TCRdb applied fastp trimming at Q25, assembled clones with MiXCR and retained in-frame beta chains. All rows with the same CDR3 protein become a single entry with the most common DNA and genes. These V and J calls are TCRdb output, not the study's own analysis. The sample table contains a few hundred thousand distinct CDR3 sequences; only one count was recorded for over 13% of them. The ten largest clonotypes hold less than 20% of the sample.

Graves' hyperthyroidism was defined as stable when no progression to ophthalmopathy occurred over 18 months of follow-up. Hyperthyroidism patients were newly diagnosed, with disease duration under 2 months, and aged 18 to 65 years. Exclusion was applied to patients with uncontrolled infections, other autoimmune diseases, pregnancy or lactation. Diagnoses were based on clinical symptoms, serum thyroxine and TRAb, thyroid ultrasound and orbital computed tomography. PBMCs were separated from under 11 ml of fresh peripheral blood using Ficoll-Paque density gradient centrifugation. Trizol reagent was used to extract total RNA, and RNA quality was then checked on an Agilent 2100 Bioanalyzer.

This sequence uses TRBV12-3 or TRBV12-4 and TRBJ2-5, with 10 bases aligning to TRBD1. Material for sequencing was blood. The receptor's source is a woman younger than 35 with Graves' hyperthyroidism. The CDR3 amino acid sequence is: CASSIGQGERETQYF. Here is the DNA: TGTGCCAGCAGTATAGGACAGGGGGAGAGAGAGACCCAGTACTTC.